The T cell receptor beta chain described here comes from a study of T cell responses to AZD1222 COVID-19 vaccine. Details on this clone: Its matching antigen is unknown.

Measured with immunoSEQ multiplex PCR; TCRdb has only the in-frame clones, and not every one. The sample lists around 140,000 clones, 92% seen once, with approximately 4.8% in the top ten. General study findings and limits: There were mostly white British donors and more females than males, and clonal diversity was possibly underestimated.

V dropped 2 bases and J dropped 6 bases, with 12 bases sitting between them. Germline CDR1 reads SGHNT; CDR2 reads YYREEE (reference sequence). This CDR3 region has 13 residues. This sample comprised peripheral blood, obtained on day 0 of AZD1222 vaccination. The clonotype was recovered from an adult in good health. The J gene is TRBJ2-7, the V gene TRBV5-4, with D maybe TRBD2 (6 bases). The CDR3 nucleotides read TGTGCCAGCAGCTTCCCGGGGGAATCCGAGCAGTACTTC. Protein product: CASSFPGESEQYF.